This passage covers 7 T cell receptor beta chains from one sample sequenced in a study of blood T cell repertoires in COVID-19. Data came from immunoSEQ multiplex PCR; TCRdb stores just in-frame clones and leaves some out. The sample shows roughly 40,000 clones, over 75% of them seen only once. Specimen: peripheral blood. The receptors were gathered from a human donor in a cohort sampled during active COVID-19.

The chain recombines TRBV2 with TRBJ2-2, with a weak D call TRBD1 (6 bases). Trimming removed 2 bases at V and 6 bases at J, with 10 bases between. The germline V gene has CDR1 SNHLY and CDR2 FYNNEI. The CDR3 is made up of 14 amino acids. CDR3 loop: CASSENRDPGELFF. CDR3 sequence (DNA): TGTGCCAGCAGTGAAAACAGGGATCCCGGGGAGCTGTTTTTT.

The rearrangement links TRBV5-1 to TRBJ2-7, with 9 bases fitting TRBD1. This CDR3 has 17 residues. Trimming cost V 2 bases and J 4 bases; bases outside gene matches: 13. The germline CDR1 and CDR2 sequences are SGHRS and YFSETQ. The CDR3 coding sequence is TGCGCCAGCAGCTTCCGTACTCCCGGGACAGGGCAATACGAGCAGTACTTC. Its protein is CASSFRTPGTGQYEQYF.

The CDR3 nucleotides read TGTGCCAGCAGCGCCCTAGTTACAGGGAGAGAGACCCAGTACTTC. Translated, it gives CASSALVTGRETQYF. This sequence joins TRBV2 and TRBJ2-5; the D gene is possibly TRBD1 (6 bases). The CDR3 spans 15 residues. From germline, CDR1 is SNHLY and CDR2 FYNNEI. The V end was cut by 6 bases, the J end by 4 bases, with 18 bases between.

V usage is TRBV11-1 and J usage is TRBJ1-1; D gene uncertain. Trimming left V 2 bases short and J 7 bases short, with 5 bases between. This CDR3 contains 11 residues. The germline V gene has CDR1 SGHAT and CDR2 FQDESV (reference sequence). The CDR3 DNA sequence: TGTGCCAGCAGCTTACAGGTTGAAGCTTTCTTT. Translation: CASSLQVEAFF.

The chain links TRBV28 to TRBJ2-5, with 11 positions matching TRBD1. The germline V gene has CDR1 MDHEN and CDR2 SYDVKM. The CDR3 length is 15 residues. The V and J ends lost 3 bases and 5 bases, in that order; junction bases with no gene match: 5. The CDR3 protein is CASSLDRGQSETQYF. The DNA of the CDR3 is TGTGCCAGCAGTTTGGACAGGGGGCAATCGGAGACCCAGTACTTC.

This chain uses TRBV19 with TRBJ1-3; D is possibly TRBD1 (5 bases). Germline V gives CDR1 LNHDA, CDR2 SQIVND (reference sequence). Trimming took 6 bases from V and 5 from J, leaving 14 bases between them. This CDR3 is 14 amino acids long. The CDR3 DNA is TGTGCCAGTAGCCCCTACCAGGGCCGAAACACCATATATTTT. It specifies CASSPYQGRNTIYF.

This chain joins TRBV28 and TRBJ2-7, with TRBD1 as a possible D gene (6 bases). Looked up from germline, CDR1 is MDHEN and CDR2 is SYDVKM. CDR3 length: 15 amino acids. The V and J ends lost 3 bases and 0 bases respectively, with 12 bases between them. This CDR3 is CASSFVTRGSYEQYF. CDR3 nucleotide sequence: TGTGCCAGCAGTTTTGTTACCAGGGGCTCCTACGAGCAGTACTTC.